The sample holds a few counts of the clone carrying this TCR beta chain. Compared with germline, one end of the junction differs, possibly owing to a read error. In the study's own analysis: Amplification from reference gene primers served as the basis for estimated nucleated cell counts. Here immunoSEQ multiplex PCR was the method, and the copy in TCRdb shows in-frame clones only, minus some. The DNA was the basis for D and trimming; V, J and clone size are from that table. In the table there are about 300,000 clones, around 90% of which are singletons. Participants were placed into cohorts based on the clinical history they reported. This sample is part of a study of blood T cell repertoires in COVID-19. In the study overall: PBMCs, B-cell-depleted T cells, or T cells were the source of the cDNA or gDNA that made up the material.

Germline loops: CDR1 WNHNN, CDR2 SYGVQD (reference sequence). The CDR3 sequence is 13 residues long. The chain has TRBV10-1 and TRBJ2-1, with 9 bases that match TRBD2. Input material: PBMCs or T cells enriched from blood (not recorded which). The origin of this receptor is a man in his 60s who had recovered from COVID-19. This CDR3 is CASSDYASGIRLF. CDR3 sequence (DNA): TGCGCCAGCAGTGACTACGCTAGCGGGATTCGGCTCTTC.